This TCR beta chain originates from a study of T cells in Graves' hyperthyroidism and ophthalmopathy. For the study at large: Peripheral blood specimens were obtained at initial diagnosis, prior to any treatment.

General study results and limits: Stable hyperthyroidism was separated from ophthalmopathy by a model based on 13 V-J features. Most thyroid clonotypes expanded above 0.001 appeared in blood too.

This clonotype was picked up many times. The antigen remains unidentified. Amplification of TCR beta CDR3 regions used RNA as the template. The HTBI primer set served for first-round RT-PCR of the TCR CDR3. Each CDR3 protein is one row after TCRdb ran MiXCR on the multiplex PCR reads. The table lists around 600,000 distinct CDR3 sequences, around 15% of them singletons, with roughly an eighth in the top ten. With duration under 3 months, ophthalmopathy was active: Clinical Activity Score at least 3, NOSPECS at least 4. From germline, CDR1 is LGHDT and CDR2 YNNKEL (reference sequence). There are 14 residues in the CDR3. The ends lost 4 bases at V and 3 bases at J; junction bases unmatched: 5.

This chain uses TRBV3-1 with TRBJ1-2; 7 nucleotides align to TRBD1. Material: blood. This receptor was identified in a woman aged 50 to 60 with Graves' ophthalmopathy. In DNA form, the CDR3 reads TGTGCCAGCAGCCTCCGACAGGGTTACTATGGCTACACCTTC. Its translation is CASSLRQGYYGYTF. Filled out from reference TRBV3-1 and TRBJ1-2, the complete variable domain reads DTAVSQTPKYLVTQMGNDKSIKCEQNLGHDTMYWYKQDSKKFLKIMFSYNNKELIINETVPNRFSPKSPDKAHLNLHINSLELGDSAVYFCASSLRQGYYGYTFGSGTRLTVV.